These T cell receptor beta chains were read from a single sample in a study of blood T cell repertoires in COVID-19. Profiled with immunoSEQ multiplex PCR; TCRdb holds only in-frame clones, not every one. The sample has about 190,000 clones; around four fifths are singletons. The sequencing sample was made of peripheral blood. Receptors originate from a human donor in a cohort sampled during active COVID-19. Both conserved end residues are part of each CDR3. A D gene is named only where the DNA matches it firmly. Expanded clones get a size class; other rows say once, few or many, or leave the size out.

clone_size cdr3_length j_call d_call v_call cdr3_nt cdr3_aa
. 18 TRBJ2-5 . TRBV5-1 TGCGCCAGCAGCTTGGGGGTCGTGTGGGGAGGTGACCAAGAGACCCAGTACTTC CASSLGVVWGGDQETQYF
. 14 TRBJ2-1 TRBD2 TRBV6-4 TGTGCCAGCAGTGTTAGCGGGAGAGTCAATGAGCAGTTCTTC CASSVSGRVNEQFF
. 13 TRBJ2-6 . TRBV28 TGTGCCAGCAGGCGCACTGGGGCCAACGTCCTGACTTTC CASRRTGANVLTF
. 14 TRBJ2-1 . TRBV7-2 TGTGCCAGCAGCCGGCCACAGGTTTTCAATGAGCAGTTCTTC CASSRPQVFNEQFF
few 15 TRBJ2-2 TRBD1 TRBV6-5 TGTGCCAGCAGATGGGACAGGGCGGGCACCGGGGAGCTGTTTTTT CASRWDRAGTGELFF
once 15 TRBJ2-3 . TRBV10-3 TGTGCCATCAGTGAGTCGAGGCAGTCTGTCGATACGCAGTATTTT CAISESRQSVDTQYF
few 16 TRBJ1-5 . TRBV21-1 TGTGCCAGCAGCGGGACACAGTATTACGAAAATCAGCCCCAGCATTTT CASSGTQYYENQPQHF
. 15 TRBJ1-4 TRBD1 TRBV18 TGTGCCAGCTCAATCCGACAGGGGAGTGGTGAAAAACTGTTTTTT CASSIRQGSGEKLFF
. 13 TRBJ2-1 TRBD2 TRBV19 TGTGCCAGTGAGTGGACTAGCATGGGTGAGCAGTTCTTC CASEWTSMGEQFF
once 14 TRBJ2-5 . TRBV11-1 TGTGCCAGCAGCTTCCCTCGTGGGGTCGGGGCCCAGTACTTC CASSFPRGVGAQYF
. 15 TRBJ2-3 TRBD2 TRBV27 TGTGCCAGCAGCATGACTAGCGGGAGCACAGATACGCAGTATTTT CASSMTSGSTDTQYF
. 17 TRBJ2-1 . TRBV14 TGTGCCAGCAGCCCACCCTTGGGGCGCGGGGCGTACAATGAGCAGTTCTTC CASSPPLGRGAYNEQFF
. 16 TRBJ2-1 TRBD2 TRBV3-1/TRBV3-2 TGTGCCAGCAGCCAAGGTTTGGTAGCGGGAGCATATGAGCAGTTCTTC CASSQGLVAGAYEQFF
few 16 TRBJ2-1 TRBD1 TRBV24-1 TGTGCCACCAGTGATTCACCAGGGGGCCGGGGGAATGAGCAGTTCTTC CATSDSPGGRGNEQFF
. 17 TRBJ2-6 TRBD1 TRBV24-1 TGTGCCACCAGTGACACCGGGACAGGGACTGGGGCCAACGTCCTGACTTTC CATSDTGTGTGANVLTF
. 20 TRBJ2-2 . TRBV21-1 TGTGCCAGCAGCGAAAGGGGACTAGCGGACCTTCTTCGGAACACCGGGGAGCTGTTTTTT CASSERGLADLLRNTGELFF
. 15 TRBJ2-5 TRBD1 TRBV18 TGTGCCAGCTCCCCTTTACAGGGGGCAGGTGAGACCCAGTACTTC CASSPLQGAGETQYF
. 16 TRBJ2-4 TRBD1 TRBV19 TGTGCCAGTAGTATGAAGGCCGGGACAGTAGAAAACATTCAGTACTTC CASSMKAGTVENIQYF
. 19 TRBJ1-3 . TRBV14 TGTGCCAGCAGCCAAGCGTTCAATTTTGCACAGGGCTATGGAAACACCATATATTTT CASSQAFNFAQGYGNTIYF
. 12 TRBJ1-1 . TRBV6-5 TGTGCCAGCAGCGACATGAACACTGAAGCTTTCTTT CASSDMNTEAFF
. 14 TRBJ2-3 . TRBV7-9 TGTGCCAGCGCAGAGGTAGCAGGGGGGCATACGCAGTATTTT CASAEVAGGHTQYF
. 14 TRBJ1-5 TRBD1 TRBV27 TGTGCCAGCAGTTTGTTCAGGGGGGATCAGCCCCAGCATTTT CASSLFRGDQPQHF
. 13 TRBJ1-5 . TRBV6-5 TGTGCCAGCAGCGTGTATAGCAATCAGCCCCAGCATTTT CASSVYSNQPQHF
. 15 TRBJ1-2 . TRBV6-5 TGTGCCAGCAGTTACTCGAAGCAGGGTTACTATGGCTACACCTTC CASSYSKQGYYGYTF
. 12 TRBJ2-3 . TRBV28 TGTGCCAGCAGCGGGGACACAGATACGCAGTATTTT CASSGDTDTQYF
. 13 TRBJ2-1 . TRBV12-3/TRBV12-4 TGTGCCAGCAGTCCAGGGGTCTACAATGAGCAGTTCTTC CASSPGVYNEQFF
. 14 TRBJ2-7 . TRBV5-1 TGCGCCAGCAGCGTAGAACTAGATTTTAGCGAGCAGTACTTC CASSVELDFSEQYF
. 16 TRBJ2-2 TRBD2 TRBV30 TGTGCCTGGAGTTCCGGCGGGGGGGCGAACACCGGGGAGCTGTTTTTT CAWSSGGGANTGELFF
. 15 TRBJ2-2 . TRBV5-4 TGTGCCAGCAGCTTGCAGGGGTCGGGGACCGGGGAGCTGTTTTTT CASSLQGSGTGELFF
. 15 TRBJ1-1 TRBD1 TRBV6-5 TGTGCCGCAAGGGGGTGGAACAGGGGGATCACTGAAGCTTTCTTT CAARGWNRGITEAFF
. 14 TRBJ2-2 . TRBV3-1/TRBV3-2 TGTGCCAGCAGCCAAATCGGAGCTGCCGGGGAGCTGTTTTTT CASSQIGAAGELFF
. 12 TRBJ1-2 . TRBV19 TGTGCCAGTAGTCCCGTGCAGGGGCCTTGCACCTTC CASSPVQGPCTF
once 15 TRBJ2-2 TRBD1 TRBV7-9 TGTGCCAGCAGCTCGACAGGGTACTACACCGGGGAGCTGTTTTTT CASSSTGYYTGELFF
. 17 TRBJ2-5 TRBD2 TRBV3-1/TRBV3-2 TGTGCCAGCAGCCATTCGACTAGCGGGGGGGTCGGGGAGACCCAGTACTTC CASSHSTSGGVGETQYF
. 15 TRBJ2-2 TRBD1 TRBV19 TGTGCCAGTAGTATCGCGACAGGGCTCGGCGGGGAGCTGTTTTTT CASSIATGLGGELFF
. 14 TRBJ2-2 . TRBV6-5 TGTGCCAGCAATTTACGACAGAACACCGGGGAGCTGTTTTTT CASNLRQNTGELFF
many 16 TRBJ1-6 . TRBV5-1 TGCGCCAGCAGCTTGAATGGGAGGGCACAGAATTCACCCCTCCACTTT CASSLNGRAQNSPLHF
. 15 TRBJ1-6 . TRBV5-1 TGCGCCAGCAGCTTGGCCGGGGGGTATCATGCACCCCTCCACTTT CASSLAGGYHAPLHF
once 17 TRBJ2-6 . TRBV28 TGTGCCAGCAGTTTTTTCGGGAGAGATACTGGGGCCAACGTCCTGACTTTC CASSFFGRDTGANVLTF
. 11 TRBJ1-1 . TRBV28 TGTGCCAGCAGCCATAGCCGGGAAGCTTTCTTT CASSHSREAFF
. 16 TRBJ2-7 . TRBV5-1 TGCGCCAGCAGCTTGGCCGCGGCGGGTACCTCGTACGAGCAGTACTTC CASSLAAAGTSYEQYF
. 13 TRBJ1-1 . TRBV2 TGTGCCGCACAAGGAGGGAGTAGGACTGAAGCTTTCTTT CAAQGGSRTEAFF
. 15 TRBJ2-3 . TRBV3-1/TRBV3-2 TGTGCCAGCAGCCAAGATTGGGCTAGCACAGATACGCAGTATTTT CASSQDWASTDTQYF
. 15 TRBJ2-2 . TRBV3-1/TRBV3-2 TGTGCCAGCAGCCAAGTTACGGGAGAAACCGGGGAGCTGTTTTTT CASSQVTGETGELFF
. 14 TRBJ1-2 . TRBV5-6 TGTGCCAGCAGCTTGGTGTCACGGAACTATGGCTACACCTTC CASSLVSRNYGYTF
. 18 TRBJ2-1 TRBD2 TRBV19 TGTGCCAGTAGCCGGACTAGCGGGAGTCTGAACCTTTACAATGAGCAGTTCTTC CASSRTSGSLNLYNEQFF
. 16 TRBJ2-2 TRBD2 TRBV11-2 TGTGCCAGCAGCGTCCTAGCGGGGGGGCCTCTCGGGGAGCTGTTTTTT CASSVLAGGPLGELFF
. 14 TRBJ1-4 . TRBV27 TGTGCCAGCAGGTTGCGACTCGAAAATGAAAAACTGTTTTTT CASRLRLENEKLFF
. 14 TRBJ1-5 . TRBV11-2 TGTGCCAGCAGTCAGGGGTCCCACAATCAGCCCCAGCATTTT CASSQGSHNQPQHF